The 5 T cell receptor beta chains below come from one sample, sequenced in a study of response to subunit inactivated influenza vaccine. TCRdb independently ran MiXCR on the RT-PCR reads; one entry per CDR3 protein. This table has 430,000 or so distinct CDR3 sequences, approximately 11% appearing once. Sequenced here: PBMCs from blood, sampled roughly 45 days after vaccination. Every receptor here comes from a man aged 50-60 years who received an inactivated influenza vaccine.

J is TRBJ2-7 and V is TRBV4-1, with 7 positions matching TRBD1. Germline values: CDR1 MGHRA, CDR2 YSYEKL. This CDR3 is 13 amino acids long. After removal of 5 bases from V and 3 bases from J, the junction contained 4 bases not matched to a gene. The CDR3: CASSWDSNYEQYF. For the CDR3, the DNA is TGCGCCAGCAGCTGGGACAGTAACTACGAGCAGTACTTC.

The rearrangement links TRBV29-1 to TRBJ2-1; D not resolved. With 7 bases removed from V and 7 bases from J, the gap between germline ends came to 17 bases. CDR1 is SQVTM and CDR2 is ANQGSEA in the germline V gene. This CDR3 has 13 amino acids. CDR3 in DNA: TGCAGCGCCGTGGACCGTACGAAGAATGAGCAGTTCTTC. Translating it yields CSAVDRTKNEQFF.

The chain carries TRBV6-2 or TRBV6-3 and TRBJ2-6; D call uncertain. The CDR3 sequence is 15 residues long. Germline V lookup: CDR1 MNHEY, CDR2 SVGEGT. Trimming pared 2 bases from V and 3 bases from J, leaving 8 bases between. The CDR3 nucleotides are TGTGCCAGCAGTTACGCTTTCGGTGGGGCCAACGTCCTGACTTTC. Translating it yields CASSYAFGGANVLTF.

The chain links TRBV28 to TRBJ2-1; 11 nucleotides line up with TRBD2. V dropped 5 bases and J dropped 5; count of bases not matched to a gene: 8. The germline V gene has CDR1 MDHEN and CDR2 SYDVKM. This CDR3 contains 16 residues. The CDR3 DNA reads TGTGCCAGCAGTCCGACGACTAGCGGGGACGACAATGAGCAGTTCTTC. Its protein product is CASSPTTSGDDNEQFF.

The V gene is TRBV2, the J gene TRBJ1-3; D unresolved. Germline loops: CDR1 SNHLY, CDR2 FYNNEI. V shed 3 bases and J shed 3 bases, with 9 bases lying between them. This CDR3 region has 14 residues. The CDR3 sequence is CASSDDIVGNTIYF. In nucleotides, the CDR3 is TGTGCCAGCAGTGACGACATCGTTGGAAACACCATATATTTT.